The text below deals with one T cell receptor (beta chain). The data derive from a study of blood T cell repertoires in COVID-19. Study-wide background: Acute and convalescent COVID-19 specimens originated in the United States, Italy and Spain. From T cells, B-cell-depleted T cells, or PBMCs came the material, which was cDNA or gDNA.

Authors' data handling: Using reference gene primer amplification, nucleated cell counts were estimated. The protocol was immunoSEQ multiplex PCR, while the TCRdb copy is restricted to in-frame clones and leaves out a portion. The V and J calls and clone size come from that table; D and trimming were worked out from the DNA. The profile shows 150,000 to 200,000 clones, roughly 88% of them singletons. The material sequenced was peripheral blood. The receptor was isolated from a woman at least 80 years old with active or convalescent COVID-19.

The CDR3 is CASTVTGISNQPQHF. For the CDR3, the DNA is TGTGCCAGCACGGTTACAGGGATTAGCAATCAGCCCCAGCATTTT. V gene TRBV19 combines with J gene TRBJ1-5, with D perhaps TRBD1 (6 bases). The CDR3 loop spans 15 amino acids. Trimming removed 9 bases from V and 0 bases from J, with 15 bases in between. CDR1 and CDR2 from the germline V gene are LNHDA and SQIVND (reference sequence).